The 27 T cell receptor beta chains given below trace back to one sample, sequenced in a study of PD-L1 blockade in urothelial cancer. The protocol was immunoSEQ multiplex PCR, while the TCRdb copy is restricted to in-frame clones and leaves out a portion. There are about 100,000 clones in the sample; approximately 91% occur only once, and approximately 0.88% lies in the top ten. The material was PBMCs, obtained around atezolizumab (anti-PD-L1) treatment. The source of these receptors is a woman of 80 years or more with urothelial cancer.

The rearrangement links TRBV15 to TRBJ1-5; the D gene is possibly TRBD1 (5 bases). V was trimmed by 0 bases and J by 2 bases, leaving 11 bases between them. The CDR3 has 16 residues. Germline assignment: CDR1 LNHNV and CDR2 YYDKDF (reference sequence). CDR3 sequence reads: CATSRDPGGGNQPQHF. In DNA, the CDR3 is TGTGCCACCAGCAGAGATCCCGGGGGGGGCAATCAGCCCCAGCATTTT.

In this sample, this clone turned up once. The rearrangement links TRBV5-1 to TRBJ1-4; D not resolved. The V and J ends lost 0 bases and 8 bases respectively, with 14 bases between them. The V gene's germline CDR1 is SGHRS and CDR2 YFSETQ. This CDR3 is 15 amino acids long. The CDR3 region has the DNA TGCGCCAGCAGCTTGGCCGGCAGGCTTGGGGAAAAACTGTTTTTT. Translation gives CASSLAGRLGEKLFF.

The rearrangement joins TRBV7-9 to TRBJ1-1; D is ambiguous. This CDR3 region has 12 residues. Germline CDR1 is SEHNR and CDR2 is FQNEAQ (reference sequence). Trimming shortened V by 3 bases and J by 8 bases, and 10 bases separated the two germline ends. The CDR3 sequence: CASSLGTGEAFF. CDR3 sequence (DNA): TGTGCCAGCAGCTTGGGTACCGGGGAAGCTTTCTTT.

CDR3 sequence reads: CASSLAGGTEAFF. DNA for the CDR3: TGTGCCAGCAGTTTGGCAGGGGGCACTGAAGCTTTCTTT. The rearrangement joins TRBV27 to TRBJ1-1; 7 bases line up with TRBD1. This CDR3 comprises 13 residues. CDR1 and CDR2 (germline): MNHEY, SMNVEV (reference sequence). V shed 3 bases and J 4 bases; nucleotides not matched to a gene: 2.

The V gene is TRBV27, the J gene TRBJ2-7, with 7 positions matching TRBD1. After removal of 5 bases from V and 3 bases from J, the junction contained 13 bases not matched to a gene. The CDR3 runs to 16 residues. Looked up from germline, CDR1 is MNHEY and CDR2 is SMNVEV (reference sequence). For the CDR3, the DNA is TGTGCCAGCAGTCCAGGGGACAGTCAACTAGACTACGAGCAGTACTTC. It codes for CASSPGDSQLDYEQYF.

V and J are TRBV6-5 and TRBJ1-5; TRBD1 might be the D (5 bases). Germline-derived CDR1 and CDR2 are MNHEY and SVGAGI. The V end was cut by 6 bases, the J end by 3 bases, with 12 bases between. The CDR3 loop spans 14 amino acids. The CDR3, as DNA: TGTGCCAGCAGGACGGGGGGAAACAATCAGCCCCAGCATTTT. Its translation is CASRTGGNNQPQHF.

The genes are TRBV18 and TRBJ1-3; maybe TRBD1 (6 bases). Trimming shortened V by 1 base and J by 0 bases, and 16 bases separated the two germline ends. CDR1 KGHSH and CDR2 LQKENI come from the germline V gene. This CDR3 comprises 18 residues. The CDR3 DNA follows: TGTGCCAGCTCACCACGGGGGGGACAACAACACTCTGGAAACACCATATATTTT. It is translated as CASSPRGGQQHSGNTIYF.

The rearrangement uses TRBV5-6 and TRBJ2-7, with a possible D match to TRBD2 (6 bases). Trimming took 2 bases from V and 2 from J, leaving 14 bases between them. The germline V gene encodes CDR1 SGHDT and CDR2 YYEEEE. This CDR3 region has 15 residues. CDR3 sequence (DNA): TGTGCCAGCAGCTTCCTAGCGACCAAGCCCTACGAGCAGTACTTC. Protein product: CASSFLATKPYEQYF.

This clone has only one observation. This chain connects TRBV19 to TRBJ1-1; 11 nucleotides agree with TRBD1. V was pared by 7 bases and J by 7 bases, with 8 bases of the junction left unmatched. The CDR3 spans 14 residues. The germline CDR1 and CDR2 sequences are LNHDA and SQIVND (reference sequence). In DNA, the CDR3 is TGTGCCAGTATCCGGGACAGGGGGTTTAGTGAAGCTTTCTTT. Its translation: CASIRDRGFSEAFF.

This clone has only a few counts. The chain carries TRBV4-1 and TRBJ1-2, with 7 positions matching TRBD1. The CDR3 has 13 residues. V was clipped by 0 bases and J by 10 bases; unmatched bases: 5. Germline CDR1 and CDR2: MGHRA and YSYEKL. The CDR3 loop is CASSQDRGQDYTF. The CDR3 nucleotides read TGCGCCAGCAGCCAAGACCGAGGACAGGACTACACCTTC.

This clone was observed once. The gene calls are TRBV29-1 and TRBJ2-1; 8 bases are shared with TRBD1. The CDR3 is 13 amino acids. V trimming: 7 bases; J trimming: 2 bases; junction bases outside the gene matches: 4. Germline lookup yields CDR1 SQVTM and CDR2 ANQGSEA. CDR3 DNA sequence: TGCAGCGAACGACAGGGGACCTACAATGAGCAGTTCTTC. Its translation: CSERQGTYNEQFF.

The CDR3 coding sequence is TGCAGCGTTGACTCTAGCGGGTTCAATGAGCAGTTCTTC. Translation gives CSVDSSGFNEQFF. The chain combines TRBV29-1 with TRBJ2-1; TRBD2 agrees at 8 bases. J was trimmed by 6 bases and V by 3 bases; bases with no gene match: 4. The V gene's germline CDR1 is SQVTM and CDR2 ANQGSEA. CDR3 size: 13 residues.

This clone was observed a few times. The rearrangement uses TRBV6-1 and TRBJ2-3, with D maybe TRBD2 (6 bases). The CDR3 is 15 residues long. Trimming shortened V by 5 bases and J by 0 bases, and 12 bases separated the two germline ends. CDR1 and CDR2 (germline): MNHNS, SASEGT. The CDR3 reads CASSLNSGSTDTQYF. The CDR3 coding sequence is TGTGCCAGCAGTCTGAATAGCGGAAGCACAGATACGCAGTATTTT.

The chain uses TRBV27 and TRBJ1-5; no reliable D call. In germline, CDR1 is MNHEY, CDR2 SMNVEV (reference sequence). This CDR3 is built from 15 residues. Trimming removed 2 bases at V and 0 bases at J, with 8 bases between. The CDR3 loop reads CASSLRGYSNQPQHF. The CDR3 DNA reads as TGTGCCAGCAGTTTACGGGGTTATAGCAATCAGCCCCAGCATTTT.

The rearrangement joins TRBV28 to TRBJ2-6; TRBD2 aligns across 11 bases. The V gene end was trimmed by 6 bases and the J gene end by 4 bases; junction bases not matched to a gene: 8. CDR3 length equals 17 residues. From germline, CDR1 is MDHEN and CDR2 SYDVKM. CDR3 region: CASSLLAGGPGANVLTF. DNA of the CDR3: TGTGCCAGCAGCCTCTTAGCGGGAGGGCCCGGGGCCAACGTCCTGACTTTC.

This chain links TRBV5-1 with TRBJ2-7; 13 bases agree with TRBD2. There are 16 residues in the CDR3. The germline V gene encodes CDR1 SGHRS and CDR2 YFSETQ. Germline trimming cut 4 bases from V and 6 bases from J; bases unmatched to any gene: 10. The DNA for the CDR3 is TGCGCCAGCAGCCCTGGACTAGCGGGAGTCTCGGGCGAGCAGTACTTC. Amino acids: CASSPGLAGVSGEQYF.

CDR3 sequence: CASGRTSGRVYNEQFF. The CDR3 region has the DNA TGTGCCAGCGGGAGGACTAGCGGGAGGGTGTACAATGAGCAGTTCTTC. The rearrangement uses TRBV7-2 and TRBJ2-1, with 15 positions matching TRBD2. V shed 8 bases and J 4 bases; nucleotides not matched to a gene: 6. CDR3 length: 16 amino acids. Germline CDR1 and CDR2: SGHTA and FQGNSA.

The chain joins TRBV11-1 to TRBJ2-7; possible D gene TRBD1, 6 bases. Germline lookup yields CDR1 SGHAT and CDR2 FQDESV (reference sequence). This CDR3 contains 15 residues. The V end was cut by 0 bases, the J end by 2 bases, with 11 bases between. This CDR3 is CASSLAVQGTYEQYF. CDR3 in DNA: TGTGCCAGCAGCTTAGCGGTACAGGGAACCTACGAGCAGTACTTC.

V is TRBV7-9 and J is TRBJ2-7; TRBD2 agrees at 9 bases. Germline CDR1 reads SEHNR; CDR2 reads FQNEAQ (reference sequence). J gave up 7 bases and V 5 bases, and 12 bases lay outside the gene matches. The CDR3 length is 15 residues. The DNA of the CDR3 is TGTGCCAGCAGCGCCGTAGCGGGAGCAGGTGGGGAGCAGTACTTC. This sequence encodes CASSAVAGAGGEQYF. The full variable domain, with the rest looked up from reference TRBV7-9 and TRBJ2-7, is DTGVSQNPRHKITKRGQNVTFRCDPISEHNRLYWYRQTLGQGPEFLTYFQNEAQLEKSRLLSDRFSAERPKGSFSTLEIQRTEQGDSAMYLCASSAVAGAGGEQYFGPGTRLTVT.

The chain combines TRBV11-2 with TRBJ1-1; 10 positions agree with TRBD1. CDR1 is SGHAT and CDR2 is FQNNGV in the germline V gene. The CDR3 has 14 residues. V trimming: 5 bases; J trimming: 7 bases; junction bases outside the gene matches: 7. Written as DNA, the CDR3 is TGTGCCAGCAGCCTGAGCGGACAGGGGGTTGAAGCTTTCTTT. The encoded protein is CASSLSGQGVEAFF.

The CDR3 is CASSPHGGASYEQYF. CDR3 in DNA: TGTGCCAGCTCACCCCATGGAGGGGCGTCCTACGAGCAGTACTTC. V is TRBV11-3 and J is TRBJ2-7; a weak D match, TRBD2 (6 bases). Germline V lookup: CDR1 SGHNT, CDR2 YENEEA. V lost 8 bases and J 1 base, leaving 18 bases between the germline ends. This CDR3 has 15 amino acids.

The J gene is TRBJ1-1, the V gene TRBV5-1; D might be TRBD1 (6 bases). The CDR3 is 13 residues long. V lost 5 bases to trimming and J lost 4 bases, with 12 bases between them. From germline, CDR1 is SGHRS and CDR2 YFSETQ. The CDR3 region is CASSTGGLTEAFF. The CDR3 DNA sequence: TGCGCCAGCAGTACCGGGGGGCTCACTGAAGCTTTCTTT.

The chain recombines TRBV2 with TRBJ1-4; 9 positions agree with TRBD1. This CDR3 is 14 amino acids long. Trimming at V came to 6 bases and at J to 1 base, leaving 0 bases not matched to a gene. Germline V CDR1 and CDR2: SNHLY, FYNNEI. CDR3 residues: CASRTGGTNEKLFF. The DNA of the CDR3 is TGTGCCAGCAGGACAGGGGGAACTAATGAAAAACTGTTTTTT.

This clone showed up just a few times. CDR3 bases: TGTGCCAGCAGCCCAGGAACCCTCTCCTACGAGCAGTACTTC. Protein product: CASSPGTLSYEQYF. The chain is built from TRBV7-7 and TRBJ2-7; no firm D call. The V end was cut by 5 bases, the J end by 0 bases, with 11 bases between. Per the germline V gene, CDR1 is SSHAT and CDR2 is FNYEAQ (reference sequence). This CDR3 comprises 14 residues.

The chain couples TRBV7-8 to TRBJ1-3, with D perhaps matching TRBD1 (6 bases). Deletions cut 3 bases from V and 0 bases from J, with 15 bases between. The germline gives CDR1 SGHVS, CDR2 FQNEAQ. This CDR3 comprises 17 residues. CDR3 region: CASSLQGPLISGNTIYF. For the CDR3, the DNA is TGTGCCAGCAGCTTGCAGGGGCCGCTGATCTCTGGAAACACCATATATTTT.

The CDR3 reads CASSSPLAPTDTQYF. CDR3 bases: TGTGCCAGCAGTTCCCCGCTAGCGCCCACAGATACGCAGTATTTT. This chain connects TRBV27 to TRBJ2-3, with D possibly matching TRBD2 (6 bases). The CDR3 extends over 15 amino acids. The germline V and J ends were trimmed by 4 bases and 2 bases, with 13 bases remaining between them. Germline loops: CDR1 MNHEY, CDR2 SMNVEV (reference sequence).

V and J are TRBV10-3 and TRBJ2-1; TRBD1 agrees at 12 bases. The CDR3 covers 14 residues. Germline CDR1 ENHRY, CDR2 SYGVKD. V shed 5 bases, J shed 9 bases, and the junction held 5 bases outside the gene matches. In DNA, the CDR3 is TGTGCCATCAGTCCCGGGACAGGGGGCGGTGAGCAGTTCTTC. It specifies CAISPGTGGGEQFF.